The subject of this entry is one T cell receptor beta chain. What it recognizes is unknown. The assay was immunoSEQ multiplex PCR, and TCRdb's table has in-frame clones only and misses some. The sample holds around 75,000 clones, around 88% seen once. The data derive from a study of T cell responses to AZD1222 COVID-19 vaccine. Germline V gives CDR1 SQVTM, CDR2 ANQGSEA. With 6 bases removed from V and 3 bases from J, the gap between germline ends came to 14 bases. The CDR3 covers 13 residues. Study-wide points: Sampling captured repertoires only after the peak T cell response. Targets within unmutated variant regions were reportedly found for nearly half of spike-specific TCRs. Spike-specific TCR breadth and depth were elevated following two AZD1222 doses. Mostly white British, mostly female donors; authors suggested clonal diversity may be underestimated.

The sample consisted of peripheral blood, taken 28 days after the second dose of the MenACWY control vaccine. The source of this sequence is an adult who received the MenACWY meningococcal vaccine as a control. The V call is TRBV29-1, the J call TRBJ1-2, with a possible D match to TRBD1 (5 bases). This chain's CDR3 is CSVLDTSDYGYTF. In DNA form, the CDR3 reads TGCAGCGTCCTGGACACTTCCGACTATGGCTACACCTTC.